A selection of T cell receptor beta chains follows, all from one sample in a study of blood T cell repertoires in COVID-19. Produced via immunoSEQ multiplex PCR; TCRdb's table is partial and in-frame only. This sample has over 250,000 clones, with just under 90% found just once. Sequencing was carried out using PBMCs or T cells enriched from blood (not recorded which). These receptor sequences come from an older woman who had recovered from COVID-19. CDR3s include the opening cysteine and the closing phenylalanine or tryptophan. A D gene is named only where the DNA matches it firmly. Only part of the rows carry a size: once, few, many, or a class if the clone is expanded.

cdr3_aa cdr3_nt clone_size j_call d_call v_call
CATHDDSATYGYTF TGCGCCACCCATGACGACAGTGCCACCTACGGCTACACCTTC . TRBJ1-2 . TRBV10-2
CASSLGRGNQPQHF TGTGCCAGCAGCTTAGGAAGGGGGAATCAGCCCCAGCATTTT . TRBJ1-5 . TRBV11-2
CASSPKRGASYEQYF TGTGCCAGCAGCCCAAAACGGGGGGCCTCCTACGAGCAGTACTTC . TRBJ2-7 . TRBV27
CASSKRTPNTEAFF TGTGCCAGCAGCAAAAGGACACCGAACACTGAAGCTTTCTTT . TRBJ1-1 . TRBV21-1
CASSLRGLAGEDTQYF TGTGCCAGCAGCCTACGAGGACTAGCGGGAGAGGATACGCAGTATTTT once TRBJ2-3 TRBD2 TRBV5-6
CASSSSGVVYNEQFF TGTGCCAGCAGCTCCTCGGGGGTGGTCTACAATGAGCAGTTCTTC . TRBJ2-1 . TRBV7-2
CATGKGEGTGELFF TGTGCCACCGGGAAGGGGGAGGGCACCGGGGAGCTGTTTTTT . TRBJ2-2 . TRBV5-4
CASRSGGPSTDTQYF TGTGCCAGCAGATCCGGCGGTCCTAGCACAGATACGCAGTATTTT . TRBJ2-3 . TRBV6-5
CASSIGRDSKNIQYF TGTGCCAGTAGTATTGGGCGGGATTCCAAAAACATTCAGTACTTC . TRBJ2-4 . TRBV19
CASSLDRNQPQHF TGTGCCAGCAGCTTAGATCGGAATCAGCCCCAGCATTTT . TRBJ1-5 . TRBV11-2
CASSVDGTTGANVLTF TGTGCCAGCAGCGTAGACGGGACAACTGGGGCCAACGTCCTGACTTTC few TRBJ2-6 . TRBV9
CASRGGAGAMYTGELFF TGTGCCAGCAGAGGGGGGGCGGGAGCGATGTACACCGGGGAGCTGTTTTTT . TRBJ2-2 . TRBV7-2
CASSPGRGSSYEQYF TGCGCCAGCAGCCCTGGTCGGGGGAGCTCCTACGAGCAGTACTTC . TRBJ2-7 . TRBV5-1
CASSPRGSGDTQYF TGTGCCAGCAGCCCGAGGGGGAGCGGAGATACGCAGTATTTT . TRBJ2-3 . TRBV28
CASSFGRNNQPQHF TGTGCCAGCAGTTTCGGCAGGAACAATCAGCCCCAGCATTTT once TRBJ1-5 . TRBV27
CASRSTARGSQHF TGTGCCAGCAGATCGACGGCCCGGGGTAGCCAGCATTTT . TRBJ1-5 . TRBV12-3/TRBV12-4
CASGSTGYNEQFF TGTGCCAGCGGGTCGACAGGATACAATGAGCAGTTCTTC . TRBJ2-1 . TRBV12-3/TRBV12-4
CASSSGTTQKRETQYF TGTGCCAGCAGCTCAGGGACTACCCAAAAACGAGAGACCCAGTACTTC . TRBJ2-5 TRBD2 TRBV7-2
CASSLVEQAQYF TGTGCCAGCAGCTTAGTTGAACAGGCCCAGTACTTC . TRBJ2-5 . TRBV7-9
CASSQDLGRETQYF TGTGCCAGCAGCCAAGATCTGGGGCGAGAGACCCAGTACTTC . TRBJ2-5 . TRBV3-1/TRBV3-2
CASSQGYGLAIKETQYF TGTGCCAGCAGCCAAGGCTACGGACTAGCAATAAAAGAGACCCAGTACTTC . TRBJ2-5 TRBD2 TRBV3-1/TRBV3-2
CASSLATVGNQPQHF TGTGCCAGCAGCTTGGCCACGGTCGGCAATCAGCCCCAGCATTTT . TRBJ1-5 . TRBV5-6
CASSLNLAGPYNEQFF TGTGCCAGCAGCTTAAACCTAGCGGGACCCTACAATGAGCAGTTCTTC . TRBJ2-1 TRBD2 TRBV7-3
CASSLQGVDTEAFF TGCGCCAGCAGCTTACAGGGGGTAGATACTGAAGCTTTCTTT few TRBJ1-1 TRBD1 TRBV5-1
CASSETVTDLSTDTQYF TGTGCCAGCAGTGAAACCGTGACAGACTTGAGCACAGATACGCAGTATTTT . TRBJ2-3 . TRBV6-1
CASTIKSGRQPQHF TGTGCCAGCACTATTAAAAGCGGGAGGCAACCCCAGCATTTT . TRBJ1-5 . TRBV6-5
CASSPPGGAGSYHGYTF TGTGCCAGCTCACCCCCAGGGGGCGCGGGCTCCTATCATGGCTACACCTTC . TRBJ1-2 TRBD1 TRBV18
CAWKSTGADSPLHF TGTGCCTGGAAATCCACAGGGGCCGACTCACCCCTCCACTTT . TRBJ1-6 TRBD1 TRBV30
CAIRKDRGDSPLHF TGTGCCATCAGAAAGGACAGGGGTGATTCACCCCTCCACTTT once TRBJ1-6 TRBD1 TRBV10-3
CASSSVWTSGLNEQFF TGTGCCAGCAGCTCAGTTTGGACTAGCGGTCTCAATGAGCAGTTCTTC . TRBJ2-1 TRBD2 TRBV9
CASSTKLAGELFF TGCGCCAGCAGCACCAAACTAGCCGGGGAGCTGTTTTTT . TRBJ2-2 . TRBV5-1
CASSHFLSGEETQYF TGCGCCAGCAGCCACTTCCTGAGCGGGGAAGAGACCCAGTACTTC . TRBJ2-5 TRBD2 TRBV4-1
CASSATPTGELFF TGTGCCAGCAGCGCTACTCCTACCGGGGAGCTGTTTTTT . TRBJ2-2 . TRBV7-2
CASSLLQGADTQYF TGCGCCAGCAGCTTATTACAGGGAGCCGATACGCAGTATTTT . TRBJ2-3 . TRBV5-1
CASSRWGTTLAFF TGTGCCAGCAGCCGGTGGGGCACGACCCTCGCTTTCTTT . TRBJ1-1 . TRBV13
CASSPRQAATNEKLFF TGTGCCAGCTCACCACGGCAGGCCGCAACTAATGAAAAACTGTTTTTT once TRBJ1-4 . TRBV18
CASSSAGNNQPQHF TGTGCCAGCAGTTCGGCGGGGAACAATCAGCCCCAGCATTTT . TRBJ1-5 . TRBV27
CASSEAIQGSGSNQPQHF TGTGCCAGCAGTGAAGCAATACAGGGCTCGGGTAGCAATCAGCCCCAGCATTTT . TRBJ1-5 . TRBV2
CASSPEGEQYF TGTGCCAGCTCACCTGAGGGTGAGCAGTACTTC . TRBJ2-7 . TRBV18
CASSLTRHQNTGELFF TGCGCCAGCAGCCTTACGAGGCACCAGAACACCGGGGAGCTGTTTTTT . TRBJ2-2 . TRBV5-1
CSASRGQLTDTQYF TGCAGTGCTAGTAGGGGACAGCTCACAGATACGCAGTATTTT once TRBJ2-3 TRBD1 TRBV20-1
CASSQPPEMSGYGYTF TGTGCCAGCAGTCAGCCTCCAGAAATGTCGGGCTATGGCTACACCTTC once TRBJ1-2 . TRBV28